This T cell receptor beta chain was profiled in a study of molecular identifiers for immune sequencing clone quantification. In TCRdb, the PCR reads were re-called with MiXCR into one record per CDR3 protein. The sample lists 85,000 to 90,000 distinct CDR3 sequences; about 23% were seen once. Per germline, CDR1 MNHEY and CDR2 SVGEGT. Trimming cost V 2 bases and J 7 bases, with 12 bases left between them. This CDR3 is 13 amino acids long. This clonotype has ten or more counts. The rearrangement uses TRBV6-2 or TRBV6-3 and TRBJ2-7; the D gene is possibly TRBD1 (5 bases). This TCR was sampled from a human donor in good health. Some libraries in this study had Jurkat cell RNA spiked in. The source material was naive CD8+ T cells from blood, with Jurkat cell RNA spiked in. The subset denotes: FACS-sorted CD8+CD4-CCR7+CD45RA+ naive T cells. The CDR3 DNA sequence: TGTGCCAGCAGTTACCCCGAGACAGCGGAGCAGTACTTC. Translation gives CASSYPETAEQYF.